The text below deals with one T cell receptor (beta chain). TCRdb's copy holds only in-frame clones and misses some; the assay was immunoSEQ multiplex PCR. The sample comprises some 110,000 clones, about 81% of which are singletons, and about 1% rests with the top ten. The record originates from a study of T cell clones after liver transplantation. Study-level information: A pre-transplant mixed lymphocyte reaction with TCRbeta sequencing defined graft-donor-reactive clones followed in post-transplant blood. Three of the eight recipients were HCV-positive; the rest had non-autoimmune, non-viral transplant indications.

The length of the CDR3 is 15 residues. Trimming removed 4 bases at V and 0 bases at J, with 10 bases between. Germline CDR1 and CDR2: SNHLY and FYNNEI. The sequencing used CD4+ T cells from blood, collected before liver transplant. The chain carries TRBV2 and TRBJ1-5; D call uncertain. The receptor comes from a human donor who received a liver transplant. CDR3 nucleotides: TGTGCCAGCAGTGTCGACACAAATAGCAATCAGCCCCAGCATTTT. Translation: CASSVDTNSNQPQHF.